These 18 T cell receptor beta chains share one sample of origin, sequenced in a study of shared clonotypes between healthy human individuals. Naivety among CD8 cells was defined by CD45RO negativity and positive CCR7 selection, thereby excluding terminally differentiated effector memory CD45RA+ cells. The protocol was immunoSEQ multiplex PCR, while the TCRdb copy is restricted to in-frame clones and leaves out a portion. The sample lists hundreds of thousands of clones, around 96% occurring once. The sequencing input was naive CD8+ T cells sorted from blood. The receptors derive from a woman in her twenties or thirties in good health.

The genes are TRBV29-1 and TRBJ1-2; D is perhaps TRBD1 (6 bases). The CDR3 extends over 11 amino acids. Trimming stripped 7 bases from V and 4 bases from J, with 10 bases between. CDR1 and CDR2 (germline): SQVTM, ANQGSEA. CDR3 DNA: TGCAGCGCCGAAGGGGGCTATGGCTACACCTTC. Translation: CSAEGGYGYTF.

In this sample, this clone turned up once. The CDR3 sequence: CASSLERQPQHF. The CDR3 coding sequence is TGTGCCAGCAGTTTGGAGCGGCAGCCCCAGCATTTT. This rearrangement joins TRBV28 to TRBJ1-5, with D uncertain. Germline V gene sequence: CDR1 MDHEN, CDR2 SYDVKM. This CDR3 comprises 12 residues. Trimming pared 3 bases from V and 7 bases from J, leaving 7 bases between.

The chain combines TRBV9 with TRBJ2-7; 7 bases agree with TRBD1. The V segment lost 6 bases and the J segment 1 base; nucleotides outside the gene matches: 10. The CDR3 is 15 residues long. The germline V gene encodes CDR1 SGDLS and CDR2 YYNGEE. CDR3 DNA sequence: TGTGCCAGCACCATCTCGGACAGGTCTTCCTACGAGCAGTACTTC. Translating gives CASTISDRSSYEQYF.

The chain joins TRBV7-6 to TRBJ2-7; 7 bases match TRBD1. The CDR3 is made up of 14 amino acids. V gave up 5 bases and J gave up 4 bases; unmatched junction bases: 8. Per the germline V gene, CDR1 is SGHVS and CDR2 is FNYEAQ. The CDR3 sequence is CASSDRQGLYEQYF. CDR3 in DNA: TGTGCCAGCAGCGACCGACAGGGCCTGTACGAGCAGTACTTC.

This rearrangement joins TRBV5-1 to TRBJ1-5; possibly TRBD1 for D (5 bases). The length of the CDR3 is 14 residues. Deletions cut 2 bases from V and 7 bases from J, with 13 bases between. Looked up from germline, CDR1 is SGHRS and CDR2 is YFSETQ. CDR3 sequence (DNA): TGCGCCAGCAGCTTTGGGGGAGCTTGGCAGCCCCAGCATTTT. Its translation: CASSFGGAWQPQHF.

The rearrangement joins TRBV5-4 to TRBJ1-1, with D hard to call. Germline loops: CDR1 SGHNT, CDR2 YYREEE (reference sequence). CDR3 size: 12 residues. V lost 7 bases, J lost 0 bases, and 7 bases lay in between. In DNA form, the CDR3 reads TGTGCCAGCGAGGGAATGAACACTGAAGCTTTCTTT. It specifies CASEGMNTEAFF.

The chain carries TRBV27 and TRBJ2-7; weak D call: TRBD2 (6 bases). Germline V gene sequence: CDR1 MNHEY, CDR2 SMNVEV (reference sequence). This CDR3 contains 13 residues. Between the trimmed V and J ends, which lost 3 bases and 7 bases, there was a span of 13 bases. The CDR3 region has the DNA TGTGCCAGCAGTTTTTCCTTCGGGGGTGAGCAGTACTTC. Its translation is CASSFSFGGEQYF.

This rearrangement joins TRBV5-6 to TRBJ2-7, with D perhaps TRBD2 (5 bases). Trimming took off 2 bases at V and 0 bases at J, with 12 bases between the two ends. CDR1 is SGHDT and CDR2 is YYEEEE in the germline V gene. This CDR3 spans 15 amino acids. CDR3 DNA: TGTGCCAGCAGCTTAACGGATGCGGGCTCCTACGAGCAGTACTTC. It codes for CASSLTDAGSYEQYF.

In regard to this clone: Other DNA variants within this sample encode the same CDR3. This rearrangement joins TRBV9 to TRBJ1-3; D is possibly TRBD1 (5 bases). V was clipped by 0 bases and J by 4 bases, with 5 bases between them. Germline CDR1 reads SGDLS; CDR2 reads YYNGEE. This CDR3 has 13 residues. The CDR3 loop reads CASSVEGGNTIYF. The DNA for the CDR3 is TGTGCCAGCAGCGTAGAGGGGGGAAACACCATATATTTT.

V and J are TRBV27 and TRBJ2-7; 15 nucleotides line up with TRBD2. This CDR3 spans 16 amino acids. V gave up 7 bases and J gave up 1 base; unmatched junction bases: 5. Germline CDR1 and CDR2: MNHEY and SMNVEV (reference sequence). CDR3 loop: CASTPGLAGGSYEQYF. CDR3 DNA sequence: TGTGCCAGCACACCGGGACTAGCGGGAGGTTCCTACGAGCAGTACTTC.

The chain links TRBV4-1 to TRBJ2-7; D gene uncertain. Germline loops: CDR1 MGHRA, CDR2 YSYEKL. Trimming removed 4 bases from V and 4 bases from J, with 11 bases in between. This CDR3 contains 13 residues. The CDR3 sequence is CASSPTLLYEQYF. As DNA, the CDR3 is TGCGCCAGCAGCCCGACCTTACTTTACGAGCAGTACTTC.

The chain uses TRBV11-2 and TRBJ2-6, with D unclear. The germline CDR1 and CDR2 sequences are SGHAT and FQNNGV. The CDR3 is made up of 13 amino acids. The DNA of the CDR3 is TGTGTGGTAGGTCACTCTGGGGCCAACGTCCTGACTTTC. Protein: CVVGHSGANVLTF.

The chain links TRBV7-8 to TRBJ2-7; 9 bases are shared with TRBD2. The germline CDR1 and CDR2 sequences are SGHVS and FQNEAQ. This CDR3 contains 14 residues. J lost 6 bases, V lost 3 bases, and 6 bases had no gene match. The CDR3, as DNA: TGTGCCAGCAGCTTGGTAGCGGGAGTCCCCGAGCAGTACTTC. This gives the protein CASSLVAGVPEQYF.

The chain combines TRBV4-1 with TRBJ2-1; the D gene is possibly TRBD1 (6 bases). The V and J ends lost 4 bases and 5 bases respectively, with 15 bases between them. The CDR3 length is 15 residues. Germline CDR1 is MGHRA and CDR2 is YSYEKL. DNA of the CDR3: TGCGCCAGCAGCCCCCTGGGGGCAGGGAACAATGAGCAGTTCTTC. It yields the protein CASSPLGAGNNEQFF.

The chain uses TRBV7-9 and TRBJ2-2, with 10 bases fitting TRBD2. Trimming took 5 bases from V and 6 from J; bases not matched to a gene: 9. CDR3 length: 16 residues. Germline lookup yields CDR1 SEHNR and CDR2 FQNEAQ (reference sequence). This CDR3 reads CASSPPLAGVAGELFF. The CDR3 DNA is TGTGCCAGCAGCCCCCCTCTAGCGGGAGTGGCCGGGGAGCTGTTTTTT. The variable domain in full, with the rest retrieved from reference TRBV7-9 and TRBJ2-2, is DTGVSQNPRHKITKRGQNVTFRCDPISEHNRLYWYRQTLGQGPEFLTYFQNEAQLEKSRLLSDRFSAERPKGSFSTLEIQRTEQGDSAMYLCASSPPLAGVAGELFFGEGSRLTVL.

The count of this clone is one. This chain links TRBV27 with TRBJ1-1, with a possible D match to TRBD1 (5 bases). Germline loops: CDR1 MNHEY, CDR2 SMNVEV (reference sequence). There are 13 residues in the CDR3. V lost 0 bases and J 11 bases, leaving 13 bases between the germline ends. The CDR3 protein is CASSLSTRAQAFF. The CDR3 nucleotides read TGTGCCAGCAGTTTATCGACCAGGGCCCAGGCTTTCTTT.

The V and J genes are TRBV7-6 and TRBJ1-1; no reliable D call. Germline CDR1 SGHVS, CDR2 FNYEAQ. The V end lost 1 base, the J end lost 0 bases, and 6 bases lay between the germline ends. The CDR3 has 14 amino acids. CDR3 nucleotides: TGTGCCAGCAGCTTAGAAGAGATGAACACTGAAGCTTTCTTT. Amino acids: CASSLEEMNTEAFF.

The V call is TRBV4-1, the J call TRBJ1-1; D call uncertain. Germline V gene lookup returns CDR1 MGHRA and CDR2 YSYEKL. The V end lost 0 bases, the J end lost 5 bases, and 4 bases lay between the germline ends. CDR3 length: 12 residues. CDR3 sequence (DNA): TGCGCCAGCAGCCAAGATTATACTGAAGCTTTCTTT. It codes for CASSQDYTEAFF.